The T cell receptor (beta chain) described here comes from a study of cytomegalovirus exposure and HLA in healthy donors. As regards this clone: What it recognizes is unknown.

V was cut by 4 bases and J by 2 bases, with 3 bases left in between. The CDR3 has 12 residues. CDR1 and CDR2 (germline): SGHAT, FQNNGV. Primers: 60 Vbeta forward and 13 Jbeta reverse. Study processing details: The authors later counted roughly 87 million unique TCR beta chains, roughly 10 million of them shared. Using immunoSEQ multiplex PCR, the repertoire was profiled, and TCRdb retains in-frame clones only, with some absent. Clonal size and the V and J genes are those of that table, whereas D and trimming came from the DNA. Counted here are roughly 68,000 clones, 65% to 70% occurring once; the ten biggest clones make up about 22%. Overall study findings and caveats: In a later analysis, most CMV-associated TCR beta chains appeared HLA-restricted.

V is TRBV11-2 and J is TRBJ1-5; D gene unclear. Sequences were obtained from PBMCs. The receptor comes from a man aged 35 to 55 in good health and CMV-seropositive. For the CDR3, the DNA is TGTGCCAGCAGCTCCGGCAATCAGCCCCAGCATTTT. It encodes CASSSGNQPQHF.